Listed below are T cell receptor beta chains from one sample, sequenced in a study of shared clonotypes between healthy human individuals. Profiling relied on immunoSEQ multiplex PCR, and the TCRdb table lists in-frame clones only, not all of them. The sample holds about 2,500,000 clones; around 94% are singletons and the top ten take 0.14%. The sample consisted of naive CD4+ T cells sorted from blood. These receptor sequences come from a man aged 18 to 29 in good health. Both conserved end residues are part of each CDR3. The D gene is left open where the match is weak. Where a row states a size, it is once, few, many or the class of an expanded clone; other rows omit it.

j_gene,abundance,d_gene,v_gene,len,CDR3aa,CDR3nt
TRBJ1-5,-,-,TRBV28,14,CASQEAWGGQPQHF,TGTGCCAGCCAAGAGGCCTGGGGGGGACAGCCCCAGCATTTT
TRBJ2-7,-,-,TRBV27,14,CASSGYSSSYEQYF,TGTGCCAGCAGTGGGTATAGTAGCTCCTACGAGCAGTACTTC
TRBJ2-3,once,TRBD1,TRBV7-9,14,CASSLEQGIDTQYF,TGTGCCAGCAGCTTAGAACAGGGGATAGATACGCAGTATTTT
TRBJ2-3,-,TRBD2,TRBV10-3,15,CATGLAGDSTDTQYF,TGTGCCACGGGACTAGCGGGGGATAGCACAGATACGCAGTATTTT
TRBJ2-5,-,TRBD1,TRBV5-1,16,CASSLIGTGTRETQYF,TGCGCCAGCAGCTTGATCGGGACAGGGACGCGGGAGACCCAGTACTTC
TRBJ1-2,-,-,TRBV14,12,CASSRNRAGYTF,TGTGCCAGCTCCCGGAACAGGGCTGGCTACACCTTC
TRBJ2-7,-,TRBD2,TRBV5-4,15,CASSGGLAASYEQYF,TGTGCCAGCAGCGGGGGACTAGCGGCGTCCTACGAGCAGTACTTC
TRBJ1-4,-,-,TRBV6-6,13,CASSYSEIEKLFF,TGTGCCAGCAGTTACTCAGAGATTGAAAAACTGTTTTTT
TRBJ2-3,once,TRBD2,TRBV2,14,CASGTSWERDTQYF,TGTGCCAGCGGGACTAGCTGGGAAAGAGATACGCAGTATTTT
TRBJ1-4,-,-,TRBV5-1,14,CASSPGLGNEKLFF,TGCGCCAGCAGCCCGGGACTCGGGAATGAAAAACTGTTTTTT
TRBJ2-5,-,-,TRBV4-1,14,CASSLRDSEETQYF,TGCGCCAGCAGCCTCCGGGACTCTGAAGAGACCCAGTACTTC
TRBJ2-5,-,TRBD1,TRBV11-2,13,CASTGTVLETQYF,TGTGCCAGCACAGGGACAGTACTGGAGACCCAGTACTTC
TRBJ2-4,-,TRBD1,TRBV6-5,13,CASSRGQGNIQYF,TGTGCCAGCAGCCGCGGACAGGGAAACATTCAGTACTTC